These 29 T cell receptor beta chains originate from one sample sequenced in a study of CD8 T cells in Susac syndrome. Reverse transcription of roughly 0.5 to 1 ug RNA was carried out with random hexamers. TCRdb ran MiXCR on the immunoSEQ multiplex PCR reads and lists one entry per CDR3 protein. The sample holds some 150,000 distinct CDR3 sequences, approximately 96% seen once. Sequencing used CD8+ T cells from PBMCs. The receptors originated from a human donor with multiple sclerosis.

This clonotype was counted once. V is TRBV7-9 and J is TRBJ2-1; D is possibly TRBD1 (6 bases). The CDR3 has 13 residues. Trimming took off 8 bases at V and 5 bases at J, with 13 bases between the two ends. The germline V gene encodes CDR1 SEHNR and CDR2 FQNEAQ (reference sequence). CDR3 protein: CASPDRFDNEQFF. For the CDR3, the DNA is TGTGCCAGCCCCGACAGGTTCGACAATGAGCAGTTCTTC.

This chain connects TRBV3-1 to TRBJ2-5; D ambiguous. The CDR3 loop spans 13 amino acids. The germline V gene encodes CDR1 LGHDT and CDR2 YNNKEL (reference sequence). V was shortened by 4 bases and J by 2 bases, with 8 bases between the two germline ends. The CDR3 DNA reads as TGTGCCAGCAGCCGGGTTCTACAAGAGACCCAGTACTTC. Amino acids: CASSRVLQETQYF.

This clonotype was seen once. The CDR3 DNA follows: TGTGCCAGCAGAGTTCCGACCGTTGCTGGGGCCAACGTCCTGACTTTC. Amino acid sequence: CASRVPTVAGANVLTF. J is TRBJ2-6 and V is TRBV7-9; D is unresolved. V was clipped by 6 bases and J by 2 bases, with 14 bases between them. CDR1 and CDR2 (germline): SEHNR, FQNEAQ (reference sequence). The CDR3 length is 16 residues.

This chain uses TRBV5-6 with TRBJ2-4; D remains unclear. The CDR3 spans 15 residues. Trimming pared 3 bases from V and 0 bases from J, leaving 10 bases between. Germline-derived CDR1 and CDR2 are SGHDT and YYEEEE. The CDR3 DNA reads TGTGCCAGCAGCTCGGGCTGGATAGCCAAAAACATTCAGTACTTC. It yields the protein CASSSGWIAKNIQYF. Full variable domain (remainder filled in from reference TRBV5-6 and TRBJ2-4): DAGVTQSPTHLIKTRGQQVTLRCSPKSGHDTVSWYQQALGQGPQFIFQYYEEEERQRGNFPDRFSGHQFPNYSSELNVNALLLGDSALYLCASSSGWIAKNIQYFGAGTRLSVL.

CDR3 nucleotide sequence: TGTGCCAGCAGTTACGGGGAAGGGATTGAGCAGTTCTTC. Residues: CASSYGEGIEQFF. The rearrangement joins TRBV6-5 to TRBJ2-1; D is unresolved. The CDR3 has 13 amino acids. V shed 2 bases and J shed 9 bases, with 11 bases lying between them. CDR1 is MNHEY, CDR2 SVGAGI, per germline.

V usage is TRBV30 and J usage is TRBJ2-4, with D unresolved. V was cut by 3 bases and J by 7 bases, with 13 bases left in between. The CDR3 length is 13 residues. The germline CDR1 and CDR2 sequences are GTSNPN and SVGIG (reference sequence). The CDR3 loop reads CAWRWSEGNIQYF. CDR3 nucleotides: TGTGCCTGGAGGTGGAGCGAAGGGAACATTCAGTACTTC.

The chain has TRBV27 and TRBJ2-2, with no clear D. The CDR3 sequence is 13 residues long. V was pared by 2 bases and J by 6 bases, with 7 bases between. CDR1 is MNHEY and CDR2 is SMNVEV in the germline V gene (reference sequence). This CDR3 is CASSLGDSGELFF. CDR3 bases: TGTGCCAGCAGTTTAGGAGATTCCGGGGAGCTGTTTTTT.

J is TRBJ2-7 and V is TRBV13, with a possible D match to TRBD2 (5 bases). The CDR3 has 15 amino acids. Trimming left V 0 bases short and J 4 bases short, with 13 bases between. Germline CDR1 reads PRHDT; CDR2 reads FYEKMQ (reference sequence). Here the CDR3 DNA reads TGTGCCAGCAGCTTAGGCCAAGCTTCGGGGTACGAGCAGTACTTC. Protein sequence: CASSLGQASGYEQYF.

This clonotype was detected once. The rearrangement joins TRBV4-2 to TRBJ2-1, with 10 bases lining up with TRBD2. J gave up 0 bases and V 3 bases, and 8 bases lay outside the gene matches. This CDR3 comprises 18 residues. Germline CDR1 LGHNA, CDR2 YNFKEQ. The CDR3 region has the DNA TGTGCCAGCAGCCACTCGACTAGCGGGTCCTACTCCTACAATGAGCAGTTCTTC. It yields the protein CASSHSTSGSYSYNEQFF.

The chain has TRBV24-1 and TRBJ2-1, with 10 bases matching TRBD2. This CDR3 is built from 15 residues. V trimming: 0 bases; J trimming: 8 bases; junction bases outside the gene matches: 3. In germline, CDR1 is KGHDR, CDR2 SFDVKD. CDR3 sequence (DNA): TGTGCCACCAGTGATTTGAGGCTAGCGGGGGATGAGCAGTTCTTC. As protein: CATSDLRLAGDEQFF.

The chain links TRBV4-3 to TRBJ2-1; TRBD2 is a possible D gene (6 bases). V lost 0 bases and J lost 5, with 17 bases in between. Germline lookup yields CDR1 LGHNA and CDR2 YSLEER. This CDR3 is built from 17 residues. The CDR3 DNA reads TGCGCCAGCAGCCAAGATGGGGGGTGGGGCAAAAACAATGAGCAGTTCTTC. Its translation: CASSQDGGWGKNNEQFF.

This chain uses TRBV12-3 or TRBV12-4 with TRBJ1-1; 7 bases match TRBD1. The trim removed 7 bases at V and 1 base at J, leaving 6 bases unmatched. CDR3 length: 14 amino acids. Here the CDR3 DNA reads TGTGCCAGCACCCTCAGGGGGGGGAACACTGAAGCTTTCTTT. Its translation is CASTLRGGNTEAFF.

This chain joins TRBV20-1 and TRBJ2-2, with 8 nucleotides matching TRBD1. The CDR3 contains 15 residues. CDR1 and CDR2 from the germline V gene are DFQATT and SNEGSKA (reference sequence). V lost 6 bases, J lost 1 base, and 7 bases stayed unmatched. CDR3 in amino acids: CSALGTGQNTGELFF. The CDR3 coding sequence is TGCAGTGCCCTAGGGACAGGCCAGAACACCGGGGAGCTGTTTTTT.

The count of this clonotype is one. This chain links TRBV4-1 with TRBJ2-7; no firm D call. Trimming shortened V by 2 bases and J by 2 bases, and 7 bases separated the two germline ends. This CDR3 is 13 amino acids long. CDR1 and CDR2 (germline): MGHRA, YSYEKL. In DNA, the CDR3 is TGCGCCAGCAGCCAAACTTTACCCTACGAGCAGTACTTC. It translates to CASSQTLPYEQYF.

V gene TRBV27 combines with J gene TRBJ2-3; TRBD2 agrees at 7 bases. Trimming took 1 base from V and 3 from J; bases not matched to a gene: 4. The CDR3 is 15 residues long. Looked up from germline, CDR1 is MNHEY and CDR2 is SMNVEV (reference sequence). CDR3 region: CASSLWGGGTDTQYF. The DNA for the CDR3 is TGTGCCAGCAGTTTATGGGGGGGAGGTACAGATACGCAGTATTTT.

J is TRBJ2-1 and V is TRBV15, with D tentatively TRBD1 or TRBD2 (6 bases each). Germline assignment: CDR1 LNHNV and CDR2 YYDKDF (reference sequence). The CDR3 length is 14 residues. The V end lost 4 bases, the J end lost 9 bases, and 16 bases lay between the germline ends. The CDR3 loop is CATSTPEGEIEQFF. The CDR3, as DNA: TGTGCCACCAGCACCCCGGAGGGGGAAATTGAGCAGTTCTTC.

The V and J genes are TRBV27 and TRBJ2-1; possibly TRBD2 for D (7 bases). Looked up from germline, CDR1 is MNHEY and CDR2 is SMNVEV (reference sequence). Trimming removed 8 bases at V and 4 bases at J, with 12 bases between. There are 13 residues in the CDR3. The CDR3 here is CASSRGGYNEQFF. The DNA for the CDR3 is TGTGCCAGCTCAAGGGGGGGATACAATGAGCAGTTCTTC.

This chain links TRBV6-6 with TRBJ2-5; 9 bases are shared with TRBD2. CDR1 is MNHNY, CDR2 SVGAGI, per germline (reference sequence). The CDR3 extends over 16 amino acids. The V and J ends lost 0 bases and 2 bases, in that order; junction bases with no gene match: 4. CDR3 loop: CASSYSSGRSQETQYF. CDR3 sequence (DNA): TGTGCCAGCAGTTACTCTAGCGGGAGATCTCAAGAGACCCAGTACTTC.

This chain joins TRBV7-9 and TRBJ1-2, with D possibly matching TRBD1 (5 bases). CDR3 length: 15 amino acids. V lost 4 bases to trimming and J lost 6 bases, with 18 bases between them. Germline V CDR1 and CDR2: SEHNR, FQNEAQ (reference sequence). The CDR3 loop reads CASSYARGGIDGYTF. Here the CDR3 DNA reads TGTGCCAGCAGCTACGCCCGGGGCGGCATCGATGGCTACACCTTC. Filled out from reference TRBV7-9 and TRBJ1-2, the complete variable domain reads DTGVSQNPRHKITKRGQNVTFRCDPISEHNRLYWYRQTLGQGPEFLTYFQNEAQLEKSRLLSDRFSAERPKGSFSTLEIQRTEQGDSAMYLCASSYARGGIDGYTFGSGTRLTVV.

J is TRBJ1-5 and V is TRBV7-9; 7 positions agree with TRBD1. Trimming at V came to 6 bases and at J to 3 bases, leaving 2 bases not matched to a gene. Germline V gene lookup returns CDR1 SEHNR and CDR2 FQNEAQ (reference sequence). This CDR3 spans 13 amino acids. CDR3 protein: CASSTGANQPQHF. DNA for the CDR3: TGTGCCAGCAGTACAGGGGCCAATCAGCCCCAGCATTTT.

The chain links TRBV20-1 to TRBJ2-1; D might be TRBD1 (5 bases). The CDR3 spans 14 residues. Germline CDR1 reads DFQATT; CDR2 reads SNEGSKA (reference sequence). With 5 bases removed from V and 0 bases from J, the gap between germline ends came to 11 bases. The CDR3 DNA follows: TGCAGTGCTTATGGGGCCAGCTCCTACAATGAGCAGTTCTTC. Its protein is CSAYGASSYNEQFF.

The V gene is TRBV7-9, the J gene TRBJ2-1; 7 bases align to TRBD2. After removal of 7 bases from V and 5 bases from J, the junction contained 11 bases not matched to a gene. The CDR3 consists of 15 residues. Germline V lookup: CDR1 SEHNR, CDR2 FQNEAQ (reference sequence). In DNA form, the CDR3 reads TGTGCCAGCACCACTAGCGCCCCTCTCCACAATGAGCAGTTCTTC. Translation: CASTTSAPLHNEQFF.

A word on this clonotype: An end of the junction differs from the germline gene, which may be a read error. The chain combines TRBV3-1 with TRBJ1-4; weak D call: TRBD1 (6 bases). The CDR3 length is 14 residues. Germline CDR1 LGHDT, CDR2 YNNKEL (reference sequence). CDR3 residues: CASSPGQRDWMEVF. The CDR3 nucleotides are TGTGCCAGCAGCCCAGGACAGAGGGACTGGATGGAGGTTTTT.

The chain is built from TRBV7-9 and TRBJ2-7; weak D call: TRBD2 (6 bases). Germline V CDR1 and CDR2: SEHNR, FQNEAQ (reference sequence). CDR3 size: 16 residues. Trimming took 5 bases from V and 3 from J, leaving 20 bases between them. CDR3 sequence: CASSPQAREPFYEQYF. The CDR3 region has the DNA TGTGCCAGCAGCCCACAGGCGCGGGAACCATTCTACGAGCAGTACTTC.

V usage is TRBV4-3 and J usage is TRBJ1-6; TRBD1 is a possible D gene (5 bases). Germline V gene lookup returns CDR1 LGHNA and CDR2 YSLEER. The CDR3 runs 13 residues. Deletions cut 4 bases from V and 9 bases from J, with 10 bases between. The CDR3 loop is CASSRGDASPLHF. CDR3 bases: TGCGCCAGCAGCCGGGGGGATGCTTCACCCCTCCACTTT.

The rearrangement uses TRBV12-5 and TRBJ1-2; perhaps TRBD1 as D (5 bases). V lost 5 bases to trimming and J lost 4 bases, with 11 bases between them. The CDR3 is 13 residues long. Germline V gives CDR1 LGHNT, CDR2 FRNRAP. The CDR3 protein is CASGPTGLYGYTF. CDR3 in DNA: TGTGCTAGTGGTCCCACAGGTCTCTATGGCTACACCTTC.

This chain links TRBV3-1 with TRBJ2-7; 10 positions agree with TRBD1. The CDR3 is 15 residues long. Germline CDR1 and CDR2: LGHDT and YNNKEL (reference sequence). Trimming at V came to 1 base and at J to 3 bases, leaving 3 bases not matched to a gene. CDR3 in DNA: TGTGCCAGCAGCCAAGGTGGACAGGGGGACTACGAGCAGTACTTC. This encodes CASSQGGQGDYEQYF.

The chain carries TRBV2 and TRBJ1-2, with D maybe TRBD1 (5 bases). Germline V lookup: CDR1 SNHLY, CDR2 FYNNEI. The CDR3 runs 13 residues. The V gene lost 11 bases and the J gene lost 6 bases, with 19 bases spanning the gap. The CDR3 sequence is CARRQGNLHGYTF. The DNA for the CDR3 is TGTGCCCGCCGGCAGGGTAATTTGCATGGCTACACCTTC.

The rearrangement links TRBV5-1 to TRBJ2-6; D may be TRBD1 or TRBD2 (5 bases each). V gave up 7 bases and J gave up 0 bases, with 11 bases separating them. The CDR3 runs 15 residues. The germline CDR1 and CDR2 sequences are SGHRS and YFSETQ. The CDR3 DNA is TGCGCCAGCGGGACGGAAAGCTCTGGGGCCAACGTCCTGACTTTC. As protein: CASGTESSGANVLTF. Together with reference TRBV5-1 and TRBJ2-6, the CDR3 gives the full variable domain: KAGVTQTPRYLIKTRGQQVTLSCSPISGHRSVSWYQQTPGQGLQFLFEYFSETQRNKGNFPGRFSGRQFSNSRSEMNVSTLELGDSALYLCASGTESSGANVLTFGAGSRLTVL.